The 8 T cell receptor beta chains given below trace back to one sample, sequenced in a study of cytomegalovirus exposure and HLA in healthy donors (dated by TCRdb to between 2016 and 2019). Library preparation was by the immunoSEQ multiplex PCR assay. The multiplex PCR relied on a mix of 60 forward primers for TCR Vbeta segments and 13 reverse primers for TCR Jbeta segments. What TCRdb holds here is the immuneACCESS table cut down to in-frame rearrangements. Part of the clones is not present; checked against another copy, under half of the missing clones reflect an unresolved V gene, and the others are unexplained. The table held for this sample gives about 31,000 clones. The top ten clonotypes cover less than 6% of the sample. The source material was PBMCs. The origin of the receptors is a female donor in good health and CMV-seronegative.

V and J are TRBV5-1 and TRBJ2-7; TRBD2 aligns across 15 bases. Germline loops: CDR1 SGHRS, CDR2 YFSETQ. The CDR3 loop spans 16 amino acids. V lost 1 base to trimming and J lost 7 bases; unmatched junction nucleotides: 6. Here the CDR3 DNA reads TGCGCCAGCAGCTTGTTCGTCGGGACTAGCGGGGGGGAGCAGTACTTC. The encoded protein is CASSLFVGTSGGEQYF.

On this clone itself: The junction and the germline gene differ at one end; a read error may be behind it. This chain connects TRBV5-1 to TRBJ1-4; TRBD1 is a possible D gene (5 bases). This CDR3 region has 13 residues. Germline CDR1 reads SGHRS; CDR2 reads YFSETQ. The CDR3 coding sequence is TGCGCCAGCAGCTTCGGACAAGGCGAAAAGCTGTTTTTT. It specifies CASSFGQGEKLFF. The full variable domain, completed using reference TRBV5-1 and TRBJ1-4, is KAGVTQTPRYLIKTRGQQVTLSCSPISGHRSVSWYQQTPGQGLQFLFEYFSETQRNKGNFPGRFSGRQFSNSRSEMNVSTLELGDSALYLCASSFGQGEKLFFGSGTQLSVL.

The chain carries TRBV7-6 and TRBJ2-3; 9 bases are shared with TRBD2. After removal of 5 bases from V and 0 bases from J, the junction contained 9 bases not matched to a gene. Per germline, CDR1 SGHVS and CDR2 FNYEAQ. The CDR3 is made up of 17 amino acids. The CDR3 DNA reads TGTGCCAGCAGCCCACAGGGGACTAGCCTTAGCACAGATACGCAGTATTTT. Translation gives CASSPQGTSLSTDTQYF.

The chain's CDR3 is CATDTTTGYAEAFF. The CDR3 nucleotides are TGTGCCACCGACACCACTACAGGGTACGCTGAAGCTTTCTTT. The rearrangement uses TRBV19 and TRBJ1-1; possible D gene TRBD1, 6 bases. Germline CDR1 reads LNHDA; CDR2 reads SQIVND (reference sequence). This CDR3 contains 14 residues. Trimming shortened V by 10 bases and J by 6 bases, and 21 bases separated the two germline ends.

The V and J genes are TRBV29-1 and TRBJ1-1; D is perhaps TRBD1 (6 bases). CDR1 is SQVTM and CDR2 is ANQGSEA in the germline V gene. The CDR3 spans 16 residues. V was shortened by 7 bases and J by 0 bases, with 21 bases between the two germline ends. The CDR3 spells CSAGGGRNMMNTEAFF. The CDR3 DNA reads TGCAGCGCTGGGGGCGGACGGAACATGATGAACACTGAAGCTTTCTTT.

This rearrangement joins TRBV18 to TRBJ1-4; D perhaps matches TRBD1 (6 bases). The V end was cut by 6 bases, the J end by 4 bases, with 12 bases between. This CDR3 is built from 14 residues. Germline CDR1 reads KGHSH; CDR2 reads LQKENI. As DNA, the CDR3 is TGTGCCAGCTCGTCGGACAGAAGTAATGAAAAACTGTTTTTT. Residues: CASSSDRSNEKLFF.

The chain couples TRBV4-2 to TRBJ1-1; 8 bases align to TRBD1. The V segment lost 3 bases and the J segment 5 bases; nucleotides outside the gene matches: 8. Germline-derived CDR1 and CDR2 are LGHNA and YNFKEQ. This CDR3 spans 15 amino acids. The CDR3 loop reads CASSHSDRAGTEAFF. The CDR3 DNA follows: TGTGCCAGCAGCCATTCGGACAGGGCGGGGACTGAAGCTTTCTTT.

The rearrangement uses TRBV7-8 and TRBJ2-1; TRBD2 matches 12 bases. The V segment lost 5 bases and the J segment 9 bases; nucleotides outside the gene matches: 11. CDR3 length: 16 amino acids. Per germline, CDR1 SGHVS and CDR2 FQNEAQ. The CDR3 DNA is TGTGCCAGCAGCCCCACCTCCCTAGCGGGGGGGGTTGAGCAGTTCTTC. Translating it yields CASSPTSLAGGVEQFF. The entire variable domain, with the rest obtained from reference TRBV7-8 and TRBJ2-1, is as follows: GAGVSQSPRYKVAKRGQDVALRCDPISGHVSLFWYQQALGQGPEFLTYFQNEAQLDKSGLPSDRFFAERPEGSVSTLKIQRTQQEDSAVYLCASSPTSLAGGVEQFFGPGTRLTVL.